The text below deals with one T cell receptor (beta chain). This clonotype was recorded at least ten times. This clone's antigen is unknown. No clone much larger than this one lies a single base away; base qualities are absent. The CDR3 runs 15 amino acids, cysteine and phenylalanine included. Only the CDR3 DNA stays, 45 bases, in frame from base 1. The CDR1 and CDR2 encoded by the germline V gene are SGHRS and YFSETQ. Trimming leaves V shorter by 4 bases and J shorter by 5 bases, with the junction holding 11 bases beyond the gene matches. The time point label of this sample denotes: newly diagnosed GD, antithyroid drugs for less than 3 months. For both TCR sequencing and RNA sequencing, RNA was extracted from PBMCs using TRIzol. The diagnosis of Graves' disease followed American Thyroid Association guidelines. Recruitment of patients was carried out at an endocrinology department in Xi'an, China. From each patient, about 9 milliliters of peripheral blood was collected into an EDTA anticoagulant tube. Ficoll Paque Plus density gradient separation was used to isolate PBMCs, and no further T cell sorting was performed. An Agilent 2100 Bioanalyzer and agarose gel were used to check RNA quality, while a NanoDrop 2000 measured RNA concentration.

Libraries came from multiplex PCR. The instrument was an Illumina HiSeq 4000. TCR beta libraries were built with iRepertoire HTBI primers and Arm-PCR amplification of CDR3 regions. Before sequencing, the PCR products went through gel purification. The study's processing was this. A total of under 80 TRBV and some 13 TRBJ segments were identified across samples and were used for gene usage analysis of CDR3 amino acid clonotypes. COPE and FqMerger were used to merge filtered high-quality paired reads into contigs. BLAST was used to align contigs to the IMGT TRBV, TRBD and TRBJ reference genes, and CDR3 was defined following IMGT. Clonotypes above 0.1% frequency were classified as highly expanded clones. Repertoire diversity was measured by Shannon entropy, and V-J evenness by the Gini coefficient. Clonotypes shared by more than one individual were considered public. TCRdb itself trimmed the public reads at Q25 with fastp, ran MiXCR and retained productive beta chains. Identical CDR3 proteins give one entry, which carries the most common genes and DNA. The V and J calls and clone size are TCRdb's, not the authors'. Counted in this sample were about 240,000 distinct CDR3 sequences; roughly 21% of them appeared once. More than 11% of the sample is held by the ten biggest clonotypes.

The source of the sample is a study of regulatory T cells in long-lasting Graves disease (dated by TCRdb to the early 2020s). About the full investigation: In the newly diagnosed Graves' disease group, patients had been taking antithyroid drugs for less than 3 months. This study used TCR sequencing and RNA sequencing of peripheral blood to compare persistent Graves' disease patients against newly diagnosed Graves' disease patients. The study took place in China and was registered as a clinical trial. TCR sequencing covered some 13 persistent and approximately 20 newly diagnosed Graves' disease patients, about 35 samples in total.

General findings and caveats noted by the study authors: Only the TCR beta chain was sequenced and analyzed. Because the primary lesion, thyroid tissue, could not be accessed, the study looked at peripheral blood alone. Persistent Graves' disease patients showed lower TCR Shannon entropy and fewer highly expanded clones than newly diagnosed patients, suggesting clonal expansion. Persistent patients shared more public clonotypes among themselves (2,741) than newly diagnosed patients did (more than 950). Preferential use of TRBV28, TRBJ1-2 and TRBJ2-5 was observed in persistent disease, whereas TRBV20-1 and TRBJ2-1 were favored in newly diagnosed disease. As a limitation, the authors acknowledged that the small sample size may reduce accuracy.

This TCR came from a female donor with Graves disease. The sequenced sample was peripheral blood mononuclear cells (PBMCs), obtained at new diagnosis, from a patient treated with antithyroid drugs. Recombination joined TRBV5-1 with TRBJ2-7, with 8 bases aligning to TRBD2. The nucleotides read TGCGCCAGCAGCAATCCCGGGACTAGAAGTAACGAGCAGTACTTC. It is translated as CASSNPGTRSNEQYF.